These T cell receptor beta chains were read from a single sample in a study of shared clonotypes between healthy human individuals. Data came from immunoSEQ multiplex PCR; TCRdb stores just in-frame clones and leaves some out. The sample has 2,500,000 or so clones, about 90% seen once. Input material: naive CD4+ T cells from PBMCs. These receptors came from a man in his late teens or twenties in good health. Some clones in this sample may be carry-over from other donors' samples. The CDR3 runs from the conserved cysteine through the conserved F or W. Fields, in order: clone size, D gene, J gene, V gene, CDR3 protein, CDR3 DNA. The D gene is left open where the match is weak. Not every row has a clone size; where given, it reads once, few, many or a size class.

once,.,TRBJ1-1,TRBV5-1,CASSLAGLLSNTEAFF,TGCGCCAGCAGCTTGGCTGGCCTCCTTTCGAACACTGAAGCTTTCTTT
.,.,TRBJ1-1,TRBV28,CASRPDGNTEAFF,TGTGCCAGCAGACCGGACGGAAACACTGAAGCTTTCTTT
.,.,TRBJ2-3,TRBV6-1,CASLAVSTDTQYF,TGTGCCAGCTTGGCGGTTAGCACAGATACGCAGTATTTT
.,TRBD1,TRBJ1-4,TRBV28,CASSLWAGGQGPHFATNEKLFF,TGTGCCAGCAGTTTATGGGCCGGCGGACAGGGGCCACATTTTGCAACTAATGAAAAACTGTTTTTT
.,TRBD2,TRBJ2-1,TRBV9,CASSVGSGTSGSYEQFF,TGTGCCAGCAGCGTTGGATCCGGGACTAGCGGGAGCTATGAGCAGTTCTTC
.,.,TRBJ2-1,TRBV18,CASSPISTSGDIRSQFF,TGTGCCAGCTCACCAATATCTACGAGCGGGGACATTAGGTCGCAGTTCTTC
once,TRBD1,TRBJ1-3,TRBV9,CASSTDRAGNTIYF,TGTGCCAGCAGCACGGACAGGGCCGGAAACACCATATATTTT
.,.,TRBJ1-1,TRBV18,CASSAVGMNTEAFF,TGTGCCAGCTCCGCCGTAGGCATGAACACTGAAGCTTTCTTT
.,.,TRBJ2-7,TRBV7-9,CASSLRQPDRLYGEQYF,TGTGCCAGCAGCTTAAGACAGCCTGACAGACTATATGGGGAGCAGTACTTC
.,.,TRBJ2-3,TRBV28,CASSFGAADTQYF,TGTGCCAGCAGTTTCGGGGCTGCAGATACGCAGTATTTT
few,.,TRBJ1-1,TRBV9,CASSVAAVPGTEAFF,TGTGCCAGCAGCGTGGCGGCGGTACCGGGGACTGAAGCTTTCTTT
.,.,TRBJ2-7,TRBV18,CASSPLAEPSYEQYF,TGTGCCAGCTCACCACTAGCGGAGCCCTCCTACGAGCAGTACTTC
.,.,TRBJ2-6,TRBV7-9,CASSAASGANVLTF,TGTGCCAGCAGCGCCGCCTCTGGGGCCAACGTCCTGACTTTC
.,.,TRBJ2-7,TRBV5-4,CASSLQSNPYEQYF,TGTGCCAGCAGCTTGCAATCTAACCCCTACGAGCAGTACTTC
once,.,TRBJ1-5,TRBV6-1,CASSEGQGNQPQHF,TGTGCCAGCAGTGAAGGACAGGGCAATCAGCCCCAGCATTTT
.,.,TRBJ2-2,TRBV11-3,CASSLGSQRSNTGELFF,TGTGCCAGCAGCTTAGGATCGCAGCGCTCGAACACCGGGGAGCTGTTTTTT
.,.,TRBJ2-3,TRBV5-5,CASSFAGSLNTQYF,TGTGCCAGCAGCTTCGCCGGGAGTTTAAATACGCAGTATTTT
.,TRBD1,TRBJ2-1,TRBV11-3,CASSSGQGRNEQFF,TGTGCCAGCAGCTCGGGACAGGGAAGGAATGAGCAGTTCTTC
.,.,TRBJ1-4,TRBV5-1,CASSLGGATNEKLFF,TGCGCCAGCAGCCTCGGGGGAGCAACTAATGAAAAACTGTTTTTT
.,.,TRBJ1-5,TRBV19,CASSIVSGGNQPQHF,TGTGCCAGTAGTATAGTGTCGGGGGGCAATCAGCCCCAGCATTTT
.,.,TRBJ1-4,TRBV5-6,CASSFRGTGDEKLFF,TGTGCCAGCAGCTTTAGAGGGACGGGGGATGAAAAACTGTTTTTT
.,.,TRBJ1-4,TRBV28,CASSLSPGESRMLEKLFF,TGTGCCAGCAGTTTAAGTCCGGGGGAGTCCCGAATGTTGGAAAAACTGTTTTTT
.,.,TRBJ1-2,TRBV7-9,CASSEYPLQGSSNYGYTF,TGTGCCAGCTCGGAATACCCTCTACAGGGATCATCGAACTATGGCTACACCTTC
.,.,TRBJ2-5,TRBV29-1,CSVVRTRGMETQYF,TGCAGCGTTGTGCGTACCAGGGGTATGGAGACCCAGTACTTC
once,.,TRBJ2-2,TRBV4-1,CASSQRFAAGELFF,TGCGCCAGCAGCCAACGTTTTGCGGCCGGGGAGCTGTTTTTT
.,.,TRBJ2-2,TRBV5-4,CASSEIHTGELFF,TGTGCCAGCAGCGAGATCCACACCGGGGAGCTGTTTTTT
.,.,TRBJ1-4,TRBV9,CASSVGLIGEKLFF,TGTGCCAGCAGCGTGGGCCTAATAGGGGAAAAACTGTTTTTT
.,.,TRBJ1-2,TRBV19,CASSTRQEFYGYTF,TGTGCCAGTAGTACTCGACAGGAATTCTATGGCTACACCTTC
.,TRBD1,TRBJ2-7,TRBV5-4,CASSLQGSYEQYF,TGTGCCAGCAGCTTACAGGGGTCCTACGAGCAGTACTTC
.,.,TRBJ1-1,TRBV5-1,CASSFGGVGNTEAFF,TGCGCCAGCAGCTTCGGGGGAGTGGGGAACACTGAAGCTTTCTTT
.,.,TRBJ2-2,TRBV5-1,CASSLDPGELFF,TGCGCCAGCAGCTTGGACCCCGGGGAGCTGTTTTTT
.,.,TRBJ2-7,TRBV5-4,CASSPEEGSRPYEQYF,TGTGCCAGCAGCCCCGAGGAGGGTTCTCGGCCTTACGAGCAGTACTTC
.,.,TRBJ2-1,TRBV7-3,CASSLTARNEQFF,TGTGCCAGCAGCTTAACTGCCAGGAATGAGCAGTTCTTC